This TCR beta chain originates from a study of tumor-infiltrating lymphocytes in primary liver carcinoma (dated by TCRdb to 2016 to 2017). General notes on the study: Of the five patients, three men and two women aged 30 to 69 years, four had hepatocellular carcinoma and one had combined HCC and intrahepatic cholangiocarcinoma. The five patients had tumors staged T1-T3 N0M0, with maximum diameters ranging from 4.2 to 10 cm. Each sample produced about 3.65 to 8 million productive TCRbeta reads, and read depth showed no significant difference between tissue types. Across five regions of each liver tumor, along with adjacent normal tissue and blood, the study brought together TCRbeta repertoire sequencing, expression microarrays and whole-exome sequencing. TCRbeta repertoire sequencing covered about 35 specimens from 5 patients: approximately 25 tumor regions, 5 adjacent noncancerous liver tissues and 5 peripheral blood samples. Technical replicate repertoires showed high reproducibility, with mean shared-clone rates near 0.89 and correlation coefficients above 0.95. Points the paper makes about the study in general: Because sequencing covered only the TCR beta chain and unpaired alpha chains were not captured, true repertoire diversity is likely underestimated. The study included only four or five patients, and the authors note findings should be validated in a larger study. Repertoire overlap was found to be higher between tumor regions (mean about 36%) than between tumor-adjacent (about 17%) or tumor-blood (about 14%) pairs, consistent with antigen-driven expansion. Compared with blood, tumors had a significantly larger share of the repertoire taken up by the top 250 clones (p = 0.039). Bulk unsorted samples precluded comparing CD4+ and CD8+ T cell repertoires.

Without any cell sorting, total RNA and DNA were extracted together from about 20-30 mg of bulk tissue using the AllPrep DNA/RNA mini kit. A few patients with histopathologically diagnosed primary liver carcinoma underwent surgical resection in China between November 2015 and 2016. Chronic HBV infection was present in the patients, and the patients were treatment-naive at sampling. Fresh tumor and adjacent tissue pieces were bisected, with one half stored in RNAlater at -80 degrees C and the other half sent for histology. TCRbeta-specific cDNA was reverse-transcribed from 500 ng total RNA using a constant-region primer and ProtoScript II reverse transcriptase. Construction of the TCRbeta libraries relied on three nested rounds of multiplex PCR, following a slightly modified ARM-PCR procedure. The first two PCR rounds used multiplex TRBV1-TRBV30 forward primers with a Cbeta reverse primer, each for approximately 10 cycles. A final 25-cycle PCR with Deep VentR polymerase added sample barcodes and Illumina adapters. Amplicons of 200-500 bp were gel-purified with a QIAquick gel extraction kit before sequencing. TCRbeta amplicons were sequenced on an Illumina HiSeq 2500 with 250-bp paired-end reads. In the authors' own workflow: To recover full CDR3 sequences, reads were quality-trimmed using Trimmomatic v0.33 and paired reads were then merged using FLASH v1.2.11. V, D and J germline segments were assigned to the rearranged TCRbeta sequences by MiGEC v1.2.1b. VDJtools v1.0.0 computed clonotype statistics and Shannon-Wiener diversity indices. To cut down on sampling bias, every analysis after diversity analysis relied on just the 250 most abundant clonotypes from each sample. Clones were called with MiXCR by TCRdb after fastp trimmed the public reads at Q25, and only in-frame beta chains were retained. Here each entry gathers all rows of one CDR3 protein and keeps the most common genes and DNA. Clone size and V and J calls follow TCRdb, not the original study. Within this sample are some 40,000 distinct CDR3 sequences, with 75% of them counted one time only. The ten largest clonotypes hold 35% to 40% of the sample.

With respect to this clonotype: What antigen it recognizes has not been identified. No much larger clone exists at a distance of one base, and base qualities are not known.

The germline V gene sets CDR1 to LGHNA and CDR2 to YSLEER. Spanning cysteine to phenylalanine, the CDR3 consists of 17 amino acids. Here the CDR3 DNA is all that survives: 51 bases in frame from base 1. The junction shows trimming of 0 bases on V and 5 bases on J, and the gene matches do not reach 9 bases of it. Recombination connected TRBV4-3 to TRBJ2-5; 10 nucleotides in the junction match TRBD2. The clonotype was recovered from a man aged 35 to 55 with primary liver carcinoma and hepatitis B virus infection. Sample: tumor-adjacent normal liver tissue. In nucleotides, the sequence is TGCGCCAGCAGCCAAGAGGTTAGCGGGAGGACTGGTGAGACCCAGTACTTC. Its amino acids are CASSQEVSGRTGETQYF.